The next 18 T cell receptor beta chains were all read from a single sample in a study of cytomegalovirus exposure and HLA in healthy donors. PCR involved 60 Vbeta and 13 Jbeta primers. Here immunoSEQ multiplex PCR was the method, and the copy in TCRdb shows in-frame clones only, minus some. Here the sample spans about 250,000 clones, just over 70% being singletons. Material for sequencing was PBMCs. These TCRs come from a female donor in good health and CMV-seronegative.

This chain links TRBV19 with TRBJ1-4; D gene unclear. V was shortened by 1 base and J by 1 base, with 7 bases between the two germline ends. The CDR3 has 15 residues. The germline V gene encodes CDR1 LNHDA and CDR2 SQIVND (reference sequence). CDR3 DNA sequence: TGTGCCAGTAGTATAGTCACTCGAACTAATGAAAAACTGTTTTTT. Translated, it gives CASSIVTRTNEKLFF.

The CDR3 sequence: CASSLRGLGTEAFF. Here the CDR3 DNA reads TGTGCCAGCAGTTTAAGGGGGTTGGGCACTGAAGCTTTCTTT. This chain joins TRBV28 and TRBJ1-1; D is possibly TRBD1 (6 bases). This CDR3 comprises 14 residues. The V end was cut by 2 bases, the J end by 4 bases, with 11 bases between. CDR1 is MDHEN and CDR2 is SYDVKM in the germline V gene.

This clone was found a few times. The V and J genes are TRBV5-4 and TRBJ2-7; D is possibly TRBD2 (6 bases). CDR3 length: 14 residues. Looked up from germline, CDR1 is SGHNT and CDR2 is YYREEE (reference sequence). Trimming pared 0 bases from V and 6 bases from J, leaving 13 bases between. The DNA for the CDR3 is TGTGCCAGCAGCTTGGAATCCAGGAGGGTCGAGCAGTACTTC. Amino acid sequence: CASSLESRRVEQYF.

CDR3 DNA: TGTGCCAGCAGTGTTGGGGCGGGAGACATCCAAGAGACCCAGTACTTC. It specifies CASSVGAGDIQETQYF. The rearrangement uses TRBV2 and TRBJ2-5; 7 bases fit TRBD2. V gave up 4 bases and J gave up 1 base; unmatched junction bases: 9. This CDR3 region has 16 residues. The germline V gene has CDR1 SNHLY and CDR2 FYNNEI. The full variable domain, rest sourced from reference TRBV2 and TRBJ2-5, is EPEVTQTPSHQVTQMGQEVILRCVPISNHLYFYWYRQILGQKVEFLVSFYNNEISEKSEIFDDQFSVERPDGSNFTLKIRSTKLEDSAMYFCASSVGAGDIQETQYFGPGTRLLVL.

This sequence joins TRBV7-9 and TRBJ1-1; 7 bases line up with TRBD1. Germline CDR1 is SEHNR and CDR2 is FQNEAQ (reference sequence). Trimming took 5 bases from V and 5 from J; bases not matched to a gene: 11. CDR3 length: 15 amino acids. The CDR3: CASSNRGPLRTEAFF. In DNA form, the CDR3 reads TGTGCCAGCAGCAACAGGGGCCCCCTGCGGACTGAAGCTTTCTTT.

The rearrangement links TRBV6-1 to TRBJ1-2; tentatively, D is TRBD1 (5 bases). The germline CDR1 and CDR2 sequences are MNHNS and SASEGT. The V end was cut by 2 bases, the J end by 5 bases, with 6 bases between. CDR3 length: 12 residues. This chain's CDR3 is CASSERGYGYTF. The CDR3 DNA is TGTGCCAGCAGTGAACGGGGGTATGGCTACACCTTC.

CDR3 nucleotide sequence: TGTGCCAGCAGTCCACAGGGATTGCCCTACGAGCAGTACTTC. Protein sequence: CASSPQGLPYEQYF. This sequence joins TRBV28 and TRBJ2-7, with D maybe TRBD1 (6 bases). Germline V lookup: CDR1 MDHEN, CDR2 SYDVKM. V was pared by 5 bases and J by 2 bases, with 13 bases between. The CDR3 totals 14 residues.

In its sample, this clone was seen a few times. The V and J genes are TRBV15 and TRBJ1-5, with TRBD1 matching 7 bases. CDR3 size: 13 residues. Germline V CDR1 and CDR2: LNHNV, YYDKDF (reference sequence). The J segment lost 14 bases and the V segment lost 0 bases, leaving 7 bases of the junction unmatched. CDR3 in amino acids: CATSRDGTGAKHF. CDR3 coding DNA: TGTGCCACCAGCAGAGATGGAACAGGGGCCAAGCATTTT.

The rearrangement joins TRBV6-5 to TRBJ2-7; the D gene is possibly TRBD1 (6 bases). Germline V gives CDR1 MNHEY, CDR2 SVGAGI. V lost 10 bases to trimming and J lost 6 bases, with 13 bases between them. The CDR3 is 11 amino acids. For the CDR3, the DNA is TGTGCCACCACAGCAGGGGCCGAGCAGTACTTC. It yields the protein CATTAGAEQYF.

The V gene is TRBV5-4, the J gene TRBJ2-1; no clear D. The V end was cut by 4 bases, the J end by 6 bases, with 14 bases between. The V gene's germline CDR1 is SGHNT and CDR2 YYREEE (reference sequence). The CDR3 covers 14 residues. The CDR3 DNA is TGTGCCAGCAGCCCCCCTTTAGGAGCCAATGAGCAGTTCTTC. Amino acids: CASSPPLGANEQFF.

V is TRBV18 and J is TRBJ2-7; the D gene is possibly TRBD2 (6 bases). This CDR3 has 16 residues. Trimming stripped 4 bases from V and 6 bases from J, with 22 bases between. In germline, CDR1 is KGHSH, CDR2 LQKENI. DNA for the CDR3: TGTGCCAGCTCACTGACCCCCCCACGGGAGCGGTTCGAGCAGTACTTC. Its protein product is CASSLTPPRERFEQYF.

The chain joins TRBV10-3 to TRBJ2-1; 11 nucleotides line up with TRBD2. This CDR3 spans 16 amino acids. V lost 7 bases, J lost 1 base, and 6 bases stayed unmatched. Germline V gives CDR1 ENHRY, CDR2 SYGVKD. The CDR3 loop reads CAITASGRKSYNEQFF. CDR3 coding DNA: TGTGCCATCACGGCTAGCGGGAGGAAGTCCTACAATGAGCAGTTCTTC.

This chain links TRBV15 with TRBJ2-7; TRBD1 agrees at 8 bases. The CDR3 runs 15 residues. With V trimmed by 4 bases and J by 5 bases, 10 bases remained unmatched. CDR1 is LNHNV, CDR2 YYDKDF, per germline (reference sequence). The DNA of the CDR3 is TGTGCCACCAGCAAATGGGACAGGACTTTTGACGAGCAGTACTTC. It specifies CATSKWDRTFDEQYF.

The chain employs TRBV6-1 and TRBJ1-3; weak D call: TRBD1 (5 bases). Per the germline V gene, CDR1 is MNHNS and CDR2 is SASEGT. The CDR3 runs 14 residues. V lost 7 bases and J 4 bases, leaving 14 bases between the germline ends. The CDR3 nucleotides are TGTGCCAGCACTCCCGGGGGGAGGGGAAACACCATATATTTT. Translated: CASTPGGRGNTIYF.

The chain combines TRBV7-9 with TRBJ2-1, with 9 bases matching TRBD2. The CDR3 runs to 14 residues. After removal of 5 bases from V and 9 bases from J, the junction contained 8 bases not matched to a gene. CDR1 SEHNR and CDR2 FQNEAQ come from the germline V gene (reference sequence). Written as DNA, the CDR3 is TGTGCCAGCAGCCCCTTAGCGGGAGTACTTGAGCAGTTCTTC. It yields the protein CASSPLAGVLEQFF.

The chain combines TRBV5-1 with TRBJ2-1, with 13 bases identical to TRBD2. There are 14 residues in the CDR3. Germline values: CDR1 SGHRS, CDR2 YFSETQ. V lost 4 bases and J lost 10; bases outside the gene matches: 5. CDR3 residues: CASSGGTSGKEQFF. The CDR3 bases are TGCGCCAGCAGCGGCGGGACTAGCGGGAAAGAGCAGTTCTTC.

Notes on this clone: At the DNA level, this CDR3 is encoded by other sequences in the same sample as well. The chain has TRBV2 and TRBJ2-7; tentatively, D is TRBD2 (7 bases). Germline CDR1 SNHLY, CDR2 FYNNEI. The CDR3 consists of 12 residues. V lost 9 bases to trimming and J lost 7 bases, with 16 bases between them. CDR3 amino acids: CAREGGAGEQYF. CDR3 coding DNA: TGTGCCAGAGAGGGGGGGGCTGGTGAGCAGTACTTC.

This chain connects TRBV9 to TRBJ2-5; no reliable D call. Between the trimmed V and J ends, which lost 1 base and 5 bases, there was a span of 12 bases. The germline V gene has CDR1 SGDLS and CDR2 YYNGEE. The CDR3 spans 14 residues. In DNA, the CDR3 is TGTGCCAGCAGCGTAAGGAGTCTCGGCGAGACCCAGTACTTC. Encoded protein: CASSVRSLGETQYF. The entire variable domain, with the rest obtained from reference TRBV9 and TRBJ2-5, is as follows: DSGVTQTPKHLITATGQRVTLRCSPRSGDLSVYWYQQSLDQGLQFLIQYYNGEERAKGNILERFSAQQFPDLHSELNLSSLELGDSALYFCASSVRSLGETQYFGPGTRLLVL.